The rows below give T cell receptor beta chains drawn from one sample of a study of OX40 agonist ivuxolimab in advanced cancers. TCRdb's copy holds only in-frame clones and misses some; the assay was immunoSEQ multiplex PCR. The data show about 83,000 clones, about 90% seen once. The specimen comprised CD4+ or CD8+ T cells sorted from blood, sampled in a trial of the OX40 agonist ivuxolimab. Source of these receptors: an adult with an advanced solid tumor such as melanoma, head and neck, liver or kidney cancer. The CDR3 runs from the conserved cysteine through the conserved F or W. A D gene is named only where the DNA matches it firmly. Size is omitted from some rows. Given values are once, few, many or a class for expanded clones.

D,J,V,size,CDR3,DNA
.,TRBJ1-1,TRBV19,.,CASSGGLREAFF,TGTGCCAGTAGTGGGGGGCTACGGGAAGCTTTCTTT
.,TRBJ1-1,TRBV9,.,CASSVGAGEEGTEAFF,TGTGCCAGCAGCGTAGGGGCAGGGGAAGAGGGCACTGAAGCTTTCTTT
TRBD1,TRBJ2-2,TRBV6-5,.,CASADRDSAGELFF,TGTGCCAGCGCAGACAGGGATTCTGCCGGGGAGCTGTTTTTT
TRBD1,TRBJ1-6,TRBV5-6,.,CASSLPGQGYSPLHF,TGTGCCAGCAGCTTGCCGGGACAGGGCTACTCACCCCTCCACTTT
TRBD2,TRBJ2-5,TRBV6-5,.,CASSYLSGRETQYF,TGTGCCAGCAGTTACCTTAGCGGGCGGGAGACCCAGTACTTC
.,TRBJ2-1,TRBV4-2,.,CASSQERATSYNEQFF,TGTGCCAGCAGCCAAGAACGCGCGACTAGCTACAATGAGCAGTTCTTC
.,TRBJ2-7,TRBV6-6,.,CASSVGQTYEQYF,TGTGCCAGCAGTGTAGGACAGACCTACGAGCAGTACTTC
TRBD1,TRBJ1-2,TRBV6-5,.,CASSTTGGYGYTF,TGTGCCAGCTCGACGACAGGGGGGTATGGCTACACCTTC
.,TRBJ2-2,TRBV30,.,CAWKQGGTGELFF,TGTGCCTGGAAACAGGGTGGCACCGGGGAGCTGTTTTTT
.,TRBJ2-1,TRBV4-1,.,CASSQEKFFYNEQFF,TGCGCCAGCAGCCAAGAGAAGTTTTTCTACAATGAGCAGTTCTTC
.,TRBJ1-2,TRBV5-6,.,CASSLIGDGYGYTF,TGTGCCAGCAGCTTGATAGGGGATGGATATGGCTACACCTTC
.,TRBJ1-2,TRBV6-5,.,CASSYGSTGGGYTF,TGTGCCAGCAGTTACGGGTCGACAGGCGGTGGCTACACCTTC
.,TRBJ2-1,TRBV6-6,.,CASSSGLEYNEQFF,TGTGCCAGCAGTTCCGGACTTGAGTACAATGAGCAGTTCTTC
.,TRBJ2-1,TRBV13,.,CASSAWVLAEQFF,TGTGCCAGCAGCGCGTGGGTATTAGCTGAGCAGTTCTTC
.,TRBJ2-1,TRBV7-8,.,CASSLGSSVEVEQFF,TGTGCCAGCAGCTTAGGGAGCAGCGTAGAGGTAGAGCAGTTCTTC
.,TRBJ2-7,TRBV7-9,.,CASSLRGYEQYF,TGTGCCAGCAGCTTGAGAGGCTACGAGCAGTACTTC
.,TRBJ2-3,TRBV30,.,CAWSAYGLSTDTQYF,TGTGCCTGGAGTGCATATGGGCTATCCACAGATACGCAGTATTTT
.,TRBJ2-1,TRBV2,.,CASSLADYNEQFF,TGTGCCAGCAGTCTGGCGGACTACAATGAGCAGTTCTTC
.,TRBJ2-1,TRBV6-1,.,CASSEPLYNEQFF,TGTGCCAGCAGTGAACCCCTATACAATGAGCAGTTCTTC
TRBD2,TRBJ2-2,TRBV27,.,CASTLGGANGELFF,TGTGCCAGCACCCTCGGGGGGGCCAACGGGGAGCTGTTTTTT
.,TRBJ2-3,TRBV5-6,.,CASSTITDTQYF,TGTGCCAGCAGCACAATCACAGATACGCAGTATTTT
TRBD1,TRBJ1-1,TRBV7-9,.,CASSPPDRRPEAFF,TGTGCCAGCAGCCCCCCGGACAGGCGACCTGAAGCTTTCTTT
.,TRBJ2-3,TRBV6-1,.,CASSEDWGTDTQYF,TGTGCCAGCAGTGAAGACTGGGGCACAGATACGCAGTATTTT
TRBD1,TRBJ1-3,TRBV6-5,.,CASSYTGGGNTIYF,TGTGCCAGCAGTTATACAGGGGGTGGAAACACCATATATTTT
.,TRBJ1-5,TRBV2,.,CASSEWSGASNQPQHF,TGTGCCAGCAGTGAGTGGTCAGGGGCTAGCAATCAGCCCCAGCATTTT
TRBD1,TRBJ2-2,TRBV19,.,CASKDISDRGYFGELFF,TGTGCCAGTAAAGACATCTCGGACAGGGGTTACTTCGGGGAGCTGTTTTTT
.,TRBJ1-5,TRBV19,.,CASLNTEYSNQPQHF,TGTGCCAGCCTTAACACGGAGTATAGCAATCAGCCCCAGCATTTT
TRBD1,TRBJ1-2,TRBV7-8,.,CASSLSSTGLYGYTF,TGTGCCAGCAGCTTATCCTCGACAGGGCTCTATGGCTACACCTTC
TRBD1,TRBJ2-3,TRBV28,.,CASSPGTGTDTQYF,TGTGCCAGCAGTCCCGGGACAGGTACAGATACGCAGTATTTT
TRBD2,TRBJ2-1,TRBV7-3,.,CASRTSGRSSYNEQFF,TGTGCCAGCAGGACTAGCGGGAGGAGCTCCTACAATGAGCAGTTCTTC
TRBD1,TRBJ1-5,TRBV28,.,CASSKTGRQPQHF,TGTGCCAGCAGCAAGACAGGGCGGCAGCCCCAGCATTTT
.,TRBJ2-2,TRBV30,.,CAWDSLAAGELFF,TGTGCCTGGGATTCCTTGGCGGCCGGGGAGCTGTTTTTT
TRBD2,TRBJ2-1,TRBV19,.,CATGLAGYNEQFF,TGTGCCACGGGACTAGCGGGATACAATGAGCAGTTCTTC
.,TRBJ2-7,TRBV6-1,.,CASRSSYEQYF,TGTGCCAGCAGAAGCTCCTACGAGCAGTACTTC
TRBD1,TRBJ2-7,TRBV6-5,.,CASSYLSTGGRYEQYF,TGTGCCAGCAGTTACCTTTCTACAGGGGGTAGGTACGAGCAGTACTTC
.,TRBJ1-2,TRBV4-3,.,CASSQDLTGVNYGYTF,TGCGCCAGCAGCCAAGATTTGACAGGAGTCAACTATGGCTACACCTTC
TRBD2,TRBJ2-3,TRBV9,.,CASSSTSGGRTDTQYF,TGTGCCAGCAGCTCCACAAGCGGGGGAAGGACAGATACGCAGTATTTT
.,TRBJ2-1,TRBV28,.,CASRKGLNEQFF,TGTGCCAGCCGCAAGGGGCTGAATGAGCAGTTCTTC
.,TRBJ1-2,TRBV28,.,CASSFERGYTF,TGTGCCAGCAGTTTTGAGCGCGGCTACACCTTC
.,TRBJ1-5,TRBV4-2,.,CASSQGADYSNQPQHF,TGTGCCAGCAGCCAAGGGGCAGACTATAGCAATCAGCCCCAGCATTTT
TRBD1,TRBJ1-2,TRBV10-3,.,CAIGGQGAYGYTF,TGTGCCATCGGGGGACAGGGGGCCTATGGCTACACCTTC
.,TRBJ2-3,TRBV6-1,.,CASSDNTDTQYF,TGTGCCAGCAGTGACAACACAGATACGCAGTATTTT
.,TRBJ1-6,TRBV7-6,.,CASSLAGGNSPLHF,TGTGCCAGCAGCTTAGCAGGGGGAAATTCACCCCTCCACTTT
.,TRBJ1-6,TRBV7-8,.,CASSFTLSGASSYNSPLHF,TGTGCCAGCAGCTTTACTCTGTCTGGGGCCAGCTCCTATAATTCACCCCTCCACTTT
.,TRBJ1-1,TRBV7-9,.,CASSPTLGAGNTEAFF,TGTGCCAGCAGCCCGACTTTAGGGGCAGGGAACACTGAAGCTTTCTTT
.,TRBJ2-3,TRBV21-1,few,CASSKGRLANGTDTQYF,TGTGCCAGCAGCAAAGGGCGGCTAGCGAACGGCACAGATACGCAGTATTTT
.,TRBJ1-6,TRBV6-5,.,CASSYLKQGGSPLHF,TGTGCCAGCAGTTACTTGAAACAGGGCGGGTCACCCCTCCACTTT
.,TRBJ2-1,TRBV6-5,.,CASSYSTGTLNNEQFF,TGTGCCAGCAGTTACTCAACCGGGACCCTGAACAATGAGCAGTTCTTC
TRBD1,TRBJ1-4,TRBV4-3,.,CASSPGQGWEKLFF,TGCGCCAGCAGCCCAGGACAGGGTTGGGAAAAACTGTTTTTT
.,TRBJ1-2,TRBV5-4,once,CASRYPTGTNGYTF,TGTGCCAGCAGATATCCCACAGGGACGAATGGCTACACCTTC